This T cell receptor (beta chain) was captured in a study of shared clonotypes between healthy human individuals. General study points: Clonotype sharing across several donors was observed for around 5% of naive CD4 clonotypes.

Per the germline V gene, CDR1 is SGHAT and CDR2 is FQNNGV. The CDR3 loop spans 14 amino acids. The V gene end was trimmed by 7 bases and the J gene end by 0 bases; junction bases not matched to a gene: 5. The table lists this clone with a few counts. Its antigen is still unknown. Libraries were prepared by immunoSEQ multiplex PCR; TCRdb keeps only in-frame clonotypes and omits some of them. The sample consists of about 1 million clones, about 75% of them appearing once. Only Caucasian adults living in Nashville, Tennessee made up the donor group. The specimen sequenced was memory CD4+ T cells sorted from blood. Specified subset: CD45RA-negative fraction. The sequence was obtained from a man aged 18 to 35 in good health. The chain links TRBV11-2 to TRBJ1-1, with TRBD1 matching 7 bases. CDR3 DNA sequence: TGTGCCAGCAACCAAGGGGGCGTGAACACTGAAGCTTTCTTT. Translation: CASNQGGVNTEAFF.